Listed below are T cell receptor beta chains from one sample, sequenced in a study of early T cells in non-severe SARS-CoV-2 infection. TCRdb independently ran MiXCR on the 5' RACE reads; one entry per CDR3 protein. The sample includes around 35,000 distinct CDR3 sequences, more than 5.5% of them seen just once. Sequencing used whole blood. The receptors here all came from an adult who was a healthcare worker with PCR-confirmed SARS-CoV-2 infection or an uninfected control (not recorded which). Both conserved end residues are part of each CDR3. D genes are given only for firm matches. A clone size is listed for some rows: how often the clone was seen (once, few, many), or a class if it is expanded.

TRBV29-1	TRBD2	few	TRBJ2-1	CSVASGTSGNEQFF	TGCAGCGTTGCCTCCGGGACTAGCGGTAATGAGCAGTTCTTC
TRBV6-4	TRBD1	medium-sized	TRBJ2-3	CASSDGQGADTQYF	TGTGCCAGCAGTGACGGACAGGGGGCAGATACGCAGTATTTT
TRBV3-1	TRBD1	many	TRBJ2-7	CASSQARRDRSYEQYF	TGTGCCAGCAGCCAAGCAAGGAGGGACAGGTCCTACGAGCAGTACTTC
TRBV7-6	-	many	TRBJ2-7	CASSADSSYEQYF	TGTGCCAGCAGCGCCGACAGCTCCTACGAGCAGTACTTC
TRBV6-5	-	many	TRBJ1-6	CASSYGGSNSPLHF	TGTGCCAGCAGTTACGGAGGCAGTAATTCACCCCTCCACTTT
TRBV28	-	many	TRBJ2-5	CASSLASGGQYQETQYF	TGTGCCAGCAGTTTAGCTAGTGGCGGTCAGTACCAAGAGACCCAGTACTTC
TRBV5-1	TRBD1	-	TRBJ1-3	CANWTGDGNTIYF	TGCGCCAACTGGACAGGGGATGGAAACACCATATATTTT
TRBV9	-	many	TRBJ2-3	CASSTETLGFDTQYF	TGTGCCAGCAGCACAGAGACCCTAGGTTTTGATACGCAGTATTTT
TRBV9	TRBD1	many	TRBJ2-2	CASGKGQGYTGELFF	TGTGCCAGCGGTAAGGGACAGGGTTACACCGGGGAGCTGTTTTTT
TRBV5-4	-	-	TRBJ2-3	CASSLWGDDTQYF	TGTGCCAGCAGCTTGTGGGGGGACGATACGCAGTATTTT
TRBV12-3/TRBV12-4	-	few	TRBJ2-7	CASSLAGGVAPREQYF	TGTGCCAGCAGTTTGGCCGGCGGGGTCGCTCCTAGGGAGCAGTACTTC
TRBV7-6	-	many	TRBJ2-1	CASSSEPGPTNEQFF	TGTGCCAGCAGCTCTGAACCGGGCCCTACTAATGAGCAGTTCTTC
TRBV18	TRBD2	many	TRBJ2-2	CASSPTRTSGRSNTGELFF	TGTGCCAGCTCACCGACACGGACTAGCGGGAGGTCGAACACCGGGGAGCTGTTTTTT
TRBV6-1	TRBD1	many	TRBJ1-2	CASSPGGKRDGYTF	TGTGCCAGCAGCCCAGGGGGGAAGAGAGATGGCTACACCTTC
TRBV10-2	-	few	TRBJ1-5	CASRSRGNQPQHF	TGCGCCAGCCGCAGCAGGGGCAATCAGCCCCAGCATTTT
TRBV18	-	many	TRBJ1-1	CASSVQRDPRGTEAFF	TGTGCCAGCTCTGTTCAGAGGGACCCCCGGGGCACTGAAGCTTTCTTT
TRBV5-1	-	many	TRBJ1-6	CASSSEPYNSPLHF	TGCGCCAGCAGCTCCGAACCCTATAATTCACCCCTCCACTTT
TRBV11-2	-	-	TRBJ2-2	CASSLSGANTGELFF	TGTGCCAGCAGCTTATCAGGCGCGAACACCGGGGAGCTGTTTTTT
TRBV4-1	-	many	TRBJ1-1	CASSQEGRGTFF	TGCGCCAGCAGCCAAGAAGGCCGCGGGACTTTCTTT
TRBV28	-	-	TRBJ2-7	CASSLSGAAYEQYF	TGTGCCAGCAGTTTATCGGGGGCAGCGTACGAGCAGTACTTC
TRBV20-1	-	many	TRBJ1-5	CSASSAGSNSNQPQHF	TGCAGTGCTAGTAGCGCGGGGTCGAATAGCAATCAGCCCCAGCATTTT
TRBV28	-	many	TRBJ2-6	CASRSTGPPGANVLTF	TGTGCCAGCAGAAGTACAGGGCCTCCTGGGGCCAACGTCCTGACTTTC
TRBV6-5	-	-	TRBJ1-1	CASSYSGTSTEAFF	TGTGCCAGCAGTTATTCCGGGACATCCACTGAAGCTTTCTTT
TRBV18	TRBD2	many	TRBJ2-7	CASSRGSGEAYEQYF	TGTGCCAGCTCACGGGGCAGCGGGGAGGCGTACGAGCAGTACTTC
TRBV28	TRBD1	few	TRBJ1-1	CATCQGGEAFF	TGTGCCACTTGTCAGGGGGGTGAAGCTTTCTTT
TRBV10-2	TRBD2	-	TRBJ2-1	CASTGGWRGDYYEQFF	TGCGCCAGCACTGGAGGGTGGCGGGGGGACTACTATGAGCAGTTCTTC
TRBV6-1	-	-	TRBJ1-5	CASSGRVGGNQPQHF	TGTGCCAGCAGTGGCAGGGTAGGCGGCAATCAGCCCCAGCATTTT
TRBV7-2	-	many	TRBJ1-5	CASSLAADSNQPQHF	TGTGCCAGCAGCTTAGCGGCGGATAGCAATCAGCCCCAGCATTTT
TRBV30	-	few	TRBJ1-1	CAWSQRGNTEAFF	TGTGCCTGGAGTCAACGAGGTAACACTGAAGCTTTCTTT
TRBV27	-	-	TRBJ1-1	CASRKDRNTEAFF	TGTGCCAGCAGGAAAGACAGAAACACTGAAGCTTTCTTT
TRBV12-3/TRBV12-4	-	many	TRBJ2-7	CASSSGFGSYEQYF	TGTGCCAGCAGTTCTGGGTTCGGCTCCTACGAGCAGTACTTC
TRBV30	-	many	TRBJ1-1	CAWSVEGVVFTEAFF	TGTGCCTGGAGTGTGGAGGGGGTCGTTTTCACTGAAGCTTTCTTT
TRBV7-9	-	many	TRBJ2-7	CASSSGLSVYEQYF	TGTGCCAGCAGCTCTGGACTAAGTGTCTACGAGCAGTACTTC
TRBV20-1	-	many	TRBJ2-7	CSARVRDYEQYF	TGCAGTGCTAGAGTCAGGGATTACGAGCAGTACTTC
TRBV7-9	-	many	TRBJ1-1	CASSLQGYANTEAFF	TGTGCCAGCAGCTTACAGGGGTACGCGAACACTGAAGCTTTCTTT
TRBV12-3/TRBV12-4	TRBD2	many	TRBJ2-2	CASSRTSGDTGELFF	TGTGCCAGCAGCCGGACTAGCGGGGACACCGGGGAGCTGTTTTTT
TRBV20-1	TRBD2	many	TRBJ2-1	CSARLASGDNEQFF	TGCAGTGCTAGATTGGCTAGCGGGGACAATGAGCAGTTCTTC
TRBV29-1	-	many	TRBJ1-4	CSALARGANEKLFF	TGCAGCGCTCTAGCCCGGGGGGCTAATGAAAAACTGTTTTTT
TRBV7-9	-	-	TRBJ1-1	CASSPSLKTSAFF	TGTGCCAGCAGCCCCTCTCTGAAGACGTCGGCTTTCTTT
TRBV27	-	many	TRBJ2-7	CASSLIAGIYEQYF	TGTGCCAGCAGTTTAATAGCAGGGATTTACGAGCAGTACTTC